This T cell receptor (beta chain) was recovered during a study of T-cell memory formation after mild COVID-19. Using its own MiXCR run on the 5' RACE reads, TCRdb lists one record per CDR3 protein. The profile covers around 340,000 distinct CDR3 sequences, with over 10% appearing a single time and 20% to 25% taken by the ten largest. The sequence was collected from a man between 18 and 35 years old who had mild COVID-19 (a few samples of this study predate the infection). Cell type and time point are not known. The source material was PBMCs or a T cell subset sorted from them (not recorded which).

The CDR3 DNA reads as TGTGCCAGCAGTTACGGCGACAGTGCGAACACCGGGGAGCTGTTTTTT. It translates to CASSYGDSANTGELFF. V gene TRBV6-2 or TRBV6-3 combines with J gene TRBJ2-2; possibly TRBD1 for D (5 bases). Germline V gene lookup returns CDR1 MNHEY and CDR2 SVGEGT. The CDR3 length is 16 residues. Deletions cut 2 bases from V and 0 bases from J, with 10 bases between.